These 20 T cell receptor beta chains originate from one sample sequenced in a study of T cell changes during pregnancy in multiple sclerosis. Here immunoSEQ multiplex PCR was the method, and the copy in TCRdb shows in-frame clones only, minus some. The sample lists approximately 25,000 clones; roughly 90% were seen once. The starting material was CD8+ T cells from peripheral blood mononuclear cells, obtained in the second trimester of pregnancy. The receptors were gathered from a female donor with multiple sclerosis, enrolled in a pregnancy study.

The genes are TRBV11-2 and TRBJ1-2; D gene unclear. The V gene's germline CDR1 is SGHAT and CDR2 FQNNGV. CDR3 length equals 15 residues. V was shortened by 1 base and J by 4 bases, with 13 bases between the two germline ends. CDR3 region: CASSLGGQSFYGYTF. CDR3 nucleotides: TGTGCCAGCAGCTTAGGCGGGCAGTCATTCTATGGCTACACCTTC.

This chain uses TRBV7-9 with TRBJ1-2, with a weak D call TRBD1 (6 bases). Germline CDR1 and CDR2: SEHNR and FQNEAQ (reference sequence). The V and J ends lost 5 bases and 4 bases respectively, with 14 bases between them. This CDR3 has 14 residues. DNA for the CDR3: TGTGCCAGCAGCCCGACAGGCGGTAGCTATGGCTACACCTTC. Translated, it gives CASSPTGGSYGYTF. Full variable domain (remainder filled in from reference TRBV7-9 and TRBJ1-2): DTGVSQNPRHKITKRGQNVTFRCDPISEHNRLYWYRQTLGQGPEFLTYFQNEAQLEKSRLLSDRFSAERPKGSFSTLEIQRTEQGDSAMYLCASSPTGGSYGYTFGSGTRLTVV.

The genes are TRBV19 and TRBJ1-5, with D hard to call. The CDR3 totals 14 residues. Germline CDR1 reads LNHDA; CDR2 reads SQIVND (reference sequence). Trimming left V 7 bases short and J 0 bases short, with 10 bases between. CDR3 sequence (DNA): TGTGCCAGTATTGGTCCGGTTAGCAATCAGCCCCAGCATTTT. Amino acids: CASIGPVSNQPQHF.

This rearrangement joins TRBV30 to TRBJ2-7, with D possibly matching TRBD1 (7 bases). Germline-derived CDR1 and CDR2 are GTSNPN and SVGIG (reference sequence). CDR3 length equals 13 residues. Trimming took off 8 bases at V and 5 bases at J, with 19 bases between the two ends. CDR3 amino acids: CAHSGQGGHEQYF. The CDR3 bases are TGTGCCCACAGCGGGCAGGGGGGCCACGAGCAGTACTTC.

This clone was counted a few times. V gene TRBV6-4 combines with J gene TRBJ1-1; D call uncertain. Between the trimmed V and J ends, which lost 5 bases and 1 base, there was a span of 8 bases. The CDR3 spans 13 residues. Germline loops: CDR1 MRHNA, CDR2 SNTAGT. CDR3 coding DNA: TGTGCCAGCAGTCAGACACCGAACACTGAAGCTTTCTTT. It encodes CASSQTPNTEAFF.

By its share, this clone is medium-sized. The J gene is TRBJ1-6, the V gene TRBV6-1; maybe TRBD1 (6 bases). CDR3 length: 15 residues. The ends were cut back, 2 bases at V and 7 bases at J, with 12 bases in the middle. CDR1 and CDR2 from the germline V gene are MNHNS and SASEGT. CDR3 sequence: CASSESLGQNSPLHF. In DNA, the CDR3 is TGTGCCAGCAGTGAATCCCTCGGACAGAATTCACCCCTCCACTTT.

This sequence joins TRBV4-1 and TRBJ1-1, with 10 nucleotides matching TRBD1. The CDR3 loop spans 17 amino acids. Trimming cost V 1 base and J 5 bases; bases outside gene matches: 10. Germline assignment: CDR1 MGHRA and CDR2 YSYEKL. This CDR3 reads CASSQVMGDRGLTEAFF. The CDR3 DNA reads as TGCGCCAGCAGCCAAGTTATGGGGGACAGGGGTTTGACTGAAGCTTTCTTT.

The CDR3 bases are TGTGCCAGCAGCTCAAGGGGGCCAAACACTGAAGCTTTCTTT. Amino acids: CASSSRGPNTEAFF. This chain connects TRBV5-6 to TRBJ1-1, with 7 bases aligning to TRBD1. In germline, CDR1 is SGHDT, CDR2 YYEEEE. The CDR3 covers 14 residues. J was trimmed by 2 bases and V by 3 bases; bases with no gene match: 4.

The chain recombines TRBV6-5 with TRBJ2-1, with a tentative D call TRBD2 (7 bases). V was cut by 2 bases and J by 4 bases, with 12 bases left in between. The CDR3 length is 15 residues. Germline V CDR1 and CDR2: MNHEY, SVGAGI. The CDR3 region is CASSYGGGAYNEQFF. CDR3 bases: TGTGCCAGCAGTTACGGGGGGGGCGCGTACAATGAGCAGTTCTTC.

This clone was seen only once. The gene calls are TRBV7-9 and TRBJ2-2, with D possibly being TRBD1 (6 bases). Trimming took off 3 bases at V and 3 bases at J, with 14 bases between the two ends. Germline values: CDR1 SEHNR, CDR2 FQNEAQ (reference sequence). The CDR3 runs 16 residues. The CDR3 region has the DNA TGTGCCAGCAGCTTCCCAGGGGCTTTAGACACCGGGGAGCTGTTTTTT. It encodes CASSFPGALDTGELFF. Supplemented by reference TRBV7-9 and TRBJ2-2, the full variable domain reads DTGVSQNPRHKITKRGQNVTFRCDPISEHNRLYWYRQTLGQGPEFLTYFQNEAQLEKSRLLSDRFSAERPKGSFSTLEIQRTEQGDSAMYLCASSFPGALDTGELFFGEGSRLTVL.

Sample share makes this clone medium-sized (0.01 to 0.1%). This chain connects TRBV6-4 to TRBJ2-1, with 9 nucleotides matching TRBD2. Germline lookup yields CDR1 MRHNA and CDR2 SNTAGT. The CDR3 loop spans 16 amino acids. With V trimmed by 8 bases and J by 9 bases, 17 bases remained unmatched. CDR3 coding DNA: TGTGCCAGCGAGAAGGGTCTTGGCGGGGGGGCAGGTGAGCAGTTCTTC. Translation gives CASEKGLGGGAGEQFF.

The chain employs TRBV14 and TRBJ2-7; 7 bases fit TRBD2. V lost 3 bases to trimming and J lost 1 base; unmatched junction nucleotides: 6. Germline CDR1 is SGHDN and CDR2 is FVKESK. The CDR3 covers 15 residues. The CDR3 coding sequence is TGTGCCAGCAGCCACCCCCCGGGACTATCCTACGAGCAGTACTTC. This gives the protein CASSHPPGLSYEQYF.

This rearrangement joins TRBV7-9 to TRBJ2-2; 10 bases are a match to TRBD1. Per the germline V gene, CDR1 is SEHNR and CDR2 is FQNEAQ (reference sequence). Unmatched junction bases numbered 8, after V lost 5 bases and J lost 2 bases. This CDR3 has 17 residues. This CDR3 is CASSRDRGLINTGELFF. CDR3 DNA: TGTGCCAGCAGCAGGGACAGGGGTCTGATTAACACCGGGGAGCTGTTTTTT.

The chain employs TRBV7-9 and TRBJ2-5; 7 bases map to TRBD2. V trimming: 0 bases; J trimming: 4 bases; junction bases outside the gene matches: 5. Germline-derived CDR1 and CDR2 are SEHNR and FQNEAQ (reference sequence). The CDR3 has 15 residues. The CDR3 DNA follows: TGTGCCAGCAGCTTAGCCCGGGAGGAAGGAGAGACCCAGTACTTC. Translating it yields CASSLAREEGETQYF.

The chain joins TRBV12-5 to TRBJ1-2; D is possibly TRBD1 (5 bases). CDR1 and CDR2 (germline): LGHNT, FRNRAP. CDR3 length: 14 residues. V lost 0 bases and J 8 bases, leaving 13 bases between the germline ends. The CDR3 is CASGLVPGNDGYTF. CDR3 nucleotides: TGTGCTAGTGGTTTGGTACCAGGGAACGACGGCTACACCTTC.

The J gene is TRBJ2-7, the V gene TRBV9; TRBD2 matches at 11 bases. The CDR3 has 15 amino acids. With V trimmed by 3 bases and J by 7 bases, 9 bases remained unmatched. Germline V gives CDR1 SGDLS, CDR2 YYNGEE. The CDR3 coding sequence is TGTGCCAGCAGCGCGTCTCAAAGACTAGCGGGAGAGCAGTACTTC. Its translation: CASSASQRLAGEQYF.

This clone was seen more than once but under ten times. The chain couples TRBV6-1 to TRBJ2-7; 7 bases map to TRBD1. The V gene end was trimmed by 4 bases and the J gene end by 4 bases; junction bases not matched to a gene: 10. CDR3 length: 15 amino acids. CDR1 is MNHNS, CDR2 SASEGT, per germline. CDR3 sequence (DNA): TGTGCCAGCAGTGGGTCGACAGGGAGTCCATACGAGCAGTACTTC. Its translation is CASSGSTGSPYEQYF.

This clone appeared once. The chain recombines TRBV27 with TRBJ2-7; weak D call: TRBD1 (6 bases). The CDR3 contains 12 residues. Trimming cost V 4 bases and J 4 bases, with 8 bases left between them. Germline values: CDR1 MNHEY, CDR2 SMNVEV (reference sequence). The CDR3: CASSSGAYEQYF. The DNA for the CDR3 is TGTGCCAGCAGTTCAGGGGCATACGAGCAGTACTTC.

The chain recombines TRBV11-3 with TRBJ2-1; tentative D call: TRBD2 (6 bases). Germline-derived CDR1 and CDR2 are SGHNT and YENEEA. V was cut by 2 bases and J by 5 bases, with 10 bases left in between. This CDR3 contains 14 residues. The CDR3 loop reads CASSLYGGDNEQFF. The CDR3, as DNA: TGTGCCAGCAGCTTATACGGGGGAGACAATGAGCAGTTCTTC. The full variable domain, completed using reference TRBV11-3 and TRBJ2-1, is EAGVVQSPRYKIIEKKQPVAFWCNPISGHNTLYWYLQNLGQGPELLIRYENEEAVDDSQLPKDRFSAERLKGVDSTLKIQPAELGDSAVYLCASSLYGGDNEQFFGPGTRLTVL.

A note on this clone: With a much larger clone just one base away, this may be a read error. The chain has TRBV10-3 and TRBJ2-7; 12 nucleotides align to TRBD1. Germline V CDR1 and CDR2: ENHRY, SYGVKD. The CDR3 consists of 14 residues. CDR3 coding DNA: TGTGCCAGCAGTGAGGGACAGGGGGCGTACGAGCAGTACTTC. Amino acids: CASSEGQGAYEQYF.